The next 8 T cell receptor beta chains were all read from a single sample in a study of CD4 T cells in relation to SARS-CoV-2 and coronaviruses. The antigens for these receptors are not known. Repertoires were generated with immunoSEQ multiplex PCR, while TCRdb's copy carries only in-frame clones and drops some. The sample shows about 28,000 clones, about 70% of them seen only once. Unexposed donor CD4+ T cells date from about 2011-2018, before the COVID-19 pandemic. CD4+ T cells were isolated from the cells after about nine days of culture. The sequenced material came from CD4+ T cells from PBMCs, cultured in vitro. All receptors come from a human donor in good health.

The chain couples TRBV27 to TRBJ2-1; unclear D gene. The V end lost 2 bases, the J end lost 14 bases, and 13 bases lay between the germline ends. The germline CDR1 and CDR2 sequences are MNHEY and SMNVEV (reference sequence). The CDR3 has 12 residues. CDR3 DNA sequence: TGTGCCAGCAGTTTACCTCCGGGCCAGGAGTTCTTC. Translation: CASSLPPGQEFF.

The chain carries TRBV10-1 and TRBJ2-5, with D hard to call. The CDR3 has 13 residues. V was clipped by 4 bases and J by 10 bases, with 16 bases between them. Per the germline V gene, CDR1 is WNHNN and CDR2 is SYGVQD (reference sequence). The CDR3 is CASSGVGPSVQYF. The CDR3 DNA sequence: TGCGCCAGCAGTGGCGTAGGCCCAAGCGTCCAGTACTTC.

The V and J genes are TRBV11-2 and TRBJ1-4, with TRBD1 identical over 9 bases. The CDR3 covers 15 residues. Germline loops: CDR1 SGHAT, CDR2 FQNNGV. Losses at the gene ends were 2 bases for V and 8 bases for J; bases not matched to a gene: 6. CDR3 loop: CASSLTGQGREKLFF. In nucleotides, the CDR3 is TGTGCCAGCAGCTTAACAGGACAGGGGCGCGAAAAACTGTTTTTT.

The V call is TRBV11-3, the J call TRBJ2-2; 7 nucleotides line up with TRBD1. This CDR3 comprises 13 residues. The V and J ends lost 4 bases and 6 bases, in that order; junction bases with no gene match: 2. CDR1 is SGHNT, CDR2 YENEEA, per germline. CDR3 coding DNA: TGTGCCAGCAGCTGGGACAGCCCCGGGGAGCTGTTTTTT. This sequence encodes CASSWDSPGELFF.

The chain joins TRBV3-1 (or the pseudogene TRBV3-2) to TRBJ2-3, with 10 bases aligning to TRBD2. The CDR3 runs 15 residues. V gave up 5 bases and J gave up 6 bases; unmatched junction bases: 8. Germline CDR1 and CDR2: LGHDT and YNNKEL (reference sequence). The CDR3: CASSYKYSGGDTQYF. In DNA, the CDR3 is TGTGCCAGCAGCTATAAATATAGCGGGGGGGATACGCAGTATTTT.

The chain carries TRBV19 and TRBJ2-3; 9 nucleotides agree with TRBD2. The CDR3 is made up of 16 amino acids. Per the germline V gene, CDR1 is LNHDA and CDR2 is SQIVND (reference sequence). With 5 bases clipped from V and 1 base from J, the junction kept 7 bases outside the gene matches. CDR3 region: CASSPRTSAGTDTQYF. The CDR3 DNA follows: TGTGCCAGTAGTCCTCGGACTAGCGCCGGCACAGATACGCAGTATTTT.

V usage is TRBV11-1 and J usage is TRBJ2-7; TRBD2 matches 7 bases. CDR3 length: 15 amino acids. Germline values: CDR1 SGHAT, CDR2 FQDESV (reference sequence). V gave up 5 bases and J gave up 2 bases; unmatched junction bases: 9. CDR3 nucleotides: TGTGCCAGCAGCATTCGTAGCGGGCACACCTACGAGCAGTACTTC. Translating it yields CASSIRSGHTYEQYF.

The rearrangement uses TRBV3-1 (or the pseudogene TRBV3-2) and TRBJ2-3; D perhaps matches TRBD2 (5 bases). The CDR3 is made up of 14 amino acids. The V end was cut by 4 bases, the J end by 8 bases, with 16 bases between. CDR1 and CDR2 (germline): LGHDT, YNNKEL (reference sequence). CDR3 sequence: CASSLRPLDPTQYF. Written as DNA, the CDR3 is TGTGCCAGCAGCCTCCGCCCACTAGATCCTACGCAGTATTTT.